This T cell receptor (beta chain) is drawn from a study of T cells after yellow fever vaccination. Study-wide background: Researchers used SMART-Seq v4 Ultra Low Input to prepare fractions that had low cell numbers. Whole-study results and caveats: Subsequent to the booster, the majority of primary-vaccination clones reappeared (96% CD4, 88% CD8). Weaker, the secondary response peaked sooner, at day 5 versus 15.

V shed 6 bases and J 7 bases; nucleotides not matched to a gene: 1. Germline loops: CDR1 MGHDK, CDR2 SYGVNS. This CDR3 has 13 amino acids. One entry per CDR3 protein results from TCRdb running MiXCR on the 5' RACE reads. The sample records approximately 140,000 distinct CDR3 sequences, roughly 8.2% being singletons. This clonotype turned up a few times. Antigen: not known. The chain uses TRBV25-1 and TRBJ1-6, with 9 bases lining up with TRBD1. The source material was CD4+ T cells sorted from PBMCs, sampled 5 days after the yellow fever booster vaccination. This receptor was taken from a man aged 25-40 years who received the YFV17D yellow fever vaccine. CDR3 sequence (DNA): TGTGCCAGCAGGGGGACAGGGAATTCACCCCTCCACTTT. It yields the protein CASRGTGNSPLHF.